This paragraph reports one T cell receptor beta chain. Its target is not known. This record comes from a study of cytomegalovirus exposure and HLA in healthy donors. The CDR3 runs 14 residues. Germline V gives CDR1 SEHNR, CDR2 FQNEAQ (reference sequence). V was clipped by 5 bases and J by 5 bases, with 15 bases between them. General study points: Reports indicate that TCR beta sequences accurately predicted the HLA-A and HLA-B alleles of most subjects.

The PCR ran on 60 Vbeta and 13 Jbeta primers. Some clones are missing from TCRdb's copy, which holds only in-frame ones; the method was immunoSEQ multiplex PCR. This sample's table reports tens of thousands of clones. The J gene is TRBJ1-1, the V gene TRBV7-9, with D possibly TRBD1 on 6 matching bases. The sequencing sample was made of PBMCs. The source of this sequence is a young man in good health and CMV-seropositive. The CDR3 sequence is CASSLPGGDTEAFF. CDR3 DNA: TGTGCCAGCAGCCTTCCGGGGGGCGATACTGAAGCTTTCTTT.